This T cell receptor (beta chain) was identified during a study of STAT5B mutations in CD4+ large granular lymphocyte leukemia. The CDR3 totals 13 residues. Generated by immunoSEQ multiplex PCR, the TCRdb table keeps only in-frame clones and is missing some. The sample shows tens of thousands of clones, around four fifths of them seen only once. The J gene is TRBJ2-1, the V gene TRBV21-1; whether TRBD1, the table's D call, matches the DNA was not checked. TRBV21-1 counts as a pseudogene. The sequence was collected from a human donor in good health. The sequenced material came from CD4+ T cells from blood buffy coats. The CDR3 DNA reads TGTGCCAGCAGCCTCCCGCGAGGGCAGGGGAAGTTCTTC. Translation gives CASSLPRGQGKFF.